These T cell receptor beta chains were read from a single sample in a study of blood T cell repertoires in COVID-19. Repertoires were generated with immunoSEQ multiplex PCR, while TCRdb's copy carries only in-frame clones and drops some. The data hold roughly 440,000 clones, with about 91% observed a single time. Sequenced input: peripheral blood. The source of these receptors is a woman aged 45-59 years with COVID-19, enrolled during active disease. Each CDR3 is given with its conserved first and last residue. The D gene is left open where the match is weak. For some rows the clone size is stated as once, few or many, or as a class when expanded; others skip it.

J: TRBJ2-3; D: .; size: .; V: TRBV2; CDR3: CASRWTRGDTQYF; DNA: TGTGCCAGCAGGTGGACCCGGGGGGATACGCAGTATTTT
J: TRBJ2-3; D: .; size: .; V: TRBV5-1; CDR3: CASSAETSGDTQYF; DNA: TGCGCCAGCTCCGCGGAGACAAGCGGAGATACGCAGTATTTT
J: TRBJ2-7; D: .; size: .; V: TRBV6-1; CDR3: CASSDPGYEQYF; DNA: TGTGCCAGCAGTGATCCGGGTTACGAGCAGTACTTC
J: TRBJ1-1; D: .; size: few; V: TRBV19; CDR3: CASSIQGPGVKAFF; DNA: TGTGCCAGTAGTATTCAGGGGCCTGGGGTGAAGGCTTTCTTT
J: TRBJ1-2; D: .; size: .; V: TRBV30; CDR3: CAWTPDRGFNYGYTF; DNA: TGTGCCTGGACCCCCGATCGGGGTTTTAACTATGGCTACACCTTC
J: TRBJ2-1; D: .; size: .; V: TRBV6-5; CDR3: CASTPATDYNEQFF; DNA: TGTGCCAGCACCCCCGCGACAGACTACAATGAGCAGTTCTTC
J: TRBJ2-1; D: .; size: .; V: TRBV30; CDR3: CAWRRGGVDEQFF; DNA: TGTGCCTGGCGGAGGGGGGGGGTCGACGAGCAGTTCTTC
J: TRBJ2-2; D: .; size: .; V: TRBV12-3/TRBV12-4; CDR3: CASSLRVEKLFF; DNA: TGTGCCAGCAGTTTGAGGGTGGAGAAGCTGTTTTTT
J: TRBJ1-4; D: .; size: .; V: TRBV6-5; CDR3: CASTPRRGNEKLFF; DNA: TGTGCCAGCACCCCCCGGAGGGGTAATGAAAAACTGTTTTTT
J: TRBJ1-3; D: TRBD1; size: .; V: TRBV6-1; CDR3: CASSETGALNTIYF; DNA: TGTGCCAGCAGTGAAACAGGGGCCTTAAACACCATATATTTT